A selection of T cell receptor beta chains follows, all from one sample in a study of early T cells in non-severe SARS-CoV-2 infection. TCRdb redid the calling of the 5' RACE reads with MiXCR, one entry per CDR3 protein. The sample holds about 76,000 distinct CDR3 sequences, roughly 10% seen once. The sample taken for sequencing was whole blood. The receptors here all came from an adult who was a healthcare worker with PCR-confirmed SARS-CoV-2 infection or an uninfected control (not recorded which). Both conserved end residues are part of each CDR3. Each record gives: clone size, V gene, D gene, J gene, CDR3 DNA, CDR3 protein. The D gene is left open where the match is weak. Clone size, where shown, is once, few, many, or a class for clones that have expanded.

.	TRBV29-1	TRBD2	TRBJ2-5	TGCAGCGTTGAAGGGGGAGGGGAGACCCAGTACTTC	CSVEGGGETQYF
.	TRBV20-1	TRBD2	TRBJ2-1	TGCAGTGCTAGAGATTCGGCGGGGGGGCTGAATGAGCAGTTCTTC	CSARDSAGGLNEQFF
.	TRBV5-1	.	TRBJ1-1	TGCGCCAGCAGCACTGATGGGGCAGGTGAAGCTTTCTTT	CASSTDGAGEAFF
.	TRBV12-3/TRBV12-4	.	TRBJ1-6	TGTGCCAGCATGGGACATAATTCACCCCTCCACTTT	CASMGHNSPLHF
.	TRBV11-3	TRBD1	TRBJ2-1	TGTGCCAGCAGCTCAACCACGCCACAGGGGGGATCCTACAATGAGCAGTTCTTC	CASSSTTPQGGSYNEQFF
medium-sized	TRBV7-6	.	TRBJ2-7	TGTGCCAGCAGCTTAGAGTCAGAAGCGAACTACGAGCAGTACTTC	CASSLESEANYEQYF
.	TRBV25-1	.	TRBJ2-7	TGTGCCAGCAGAGGATCCGGCGGAACCTACGAGCAGTACTTC	CASRGSGGTYEQYF
few	TRBV6-5	TRBD1	TRBJ1-6	TGTGCCAGCAGACGACAGGGGAGAAATTCACCCCTCCACTTT	CASRRQGRNSPLHF
many	TRBV5-6	TRBD2	TRBJ2-1	TGTGCCAGCAGTTCCTTAGCGGGGGGGCGGAATGAGCAGTTCTTC	CASSSLAGGRNEQFF
.	TRBV29-1	TRBD1	TRBJ1-2	TGCAGCGTTGAGAGGGGACAGGGGGTAGATGGCTACACCTTC	CSVERGQGVDGYTF
few	TRBV5-1	.	TRBJ1-2	TGCGCCAGCAGCTTGGAGTCTTTCGGCTACACCTTC	CASSLESFGYTF
many	TRBV7-9	TRBD2	TRBJ2-3	TGTGCCAGCAGCTTAGCGGCGGCGGGGGGGCTGGTGGATACGCAGTATTTT	CASSLAAAGGLVDTQYF
.	TRBV10-3	.	TRBJ1-3	TGTGCCATCAGTGAGTCGGGGGACACCATATATTTT	CAISESGDTIYF
many	TRBV11-2	.	TRBJ2-4	TGTGCCAGCAGTTGGGACTGGAAAAACATTCAGTACTTC	CASSWDWKNIQYF
many	TRBV12-3/TRBV12-4	.	TRBJ1-2	TGTGCCAGCAGGCACCGCCGACGAGAAGTTGGCTACACCTTC	CASRHRRREVGYTF